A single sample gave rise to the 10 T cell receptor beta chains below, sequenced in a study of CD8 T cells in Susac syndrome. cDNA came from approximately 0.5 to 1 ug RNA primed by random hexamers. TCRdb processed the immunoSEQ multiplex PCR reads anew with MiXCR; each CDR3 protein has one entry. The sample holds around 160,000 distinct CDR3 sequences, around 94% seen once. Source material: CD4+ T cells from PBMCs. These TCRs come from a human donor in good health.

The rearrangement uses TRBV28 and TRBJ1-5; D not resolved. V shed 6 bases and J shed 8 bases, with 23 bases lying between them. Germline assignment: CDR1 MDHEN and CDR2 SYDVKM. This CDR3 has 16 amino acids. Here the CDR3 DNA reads TGTGCCAGCAGCCCCCGGGAGGCGACCCAAGGGAAGCCCCAGCATTTT. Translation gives CASSPREATQGKPQHF.

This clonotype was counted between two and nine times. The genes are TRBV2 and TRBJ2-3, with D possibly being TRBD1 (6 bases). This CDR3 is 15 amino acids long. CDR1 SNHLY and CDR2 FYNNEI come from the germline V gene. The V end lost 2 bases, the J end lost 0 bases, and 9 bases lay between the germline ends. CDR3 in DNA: TGTGCCAGCAGTGAACAGGGGACCAGCACAGATACGCAGTATTTT. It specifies CASSEQGTSTDTQYF.

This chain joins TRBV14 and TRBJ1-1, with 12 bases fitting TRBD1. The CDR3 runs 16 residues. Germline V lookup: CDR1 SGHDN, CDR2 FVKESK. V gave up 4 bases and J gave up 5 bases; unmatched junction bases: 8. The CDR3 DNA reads TGTGCCAGCAGCCGCCGCCGGGACAGGGGGCGAACTGAAGCTTTCTTT. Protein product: CASSRRRDRGRTEAFF.

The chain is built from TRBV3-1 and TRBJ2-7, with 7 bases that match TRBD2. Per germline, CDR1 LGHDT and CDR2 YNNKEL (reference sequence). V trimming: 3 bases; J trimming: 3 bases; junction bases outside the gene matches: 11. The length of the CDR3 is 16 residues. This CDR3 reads CASSQTRTSSGYEQYF. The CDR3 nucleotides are TGTGCCAGCAGCCAGACCCGGACTAGTTCGGGCTACGAGCAGTACTTC.

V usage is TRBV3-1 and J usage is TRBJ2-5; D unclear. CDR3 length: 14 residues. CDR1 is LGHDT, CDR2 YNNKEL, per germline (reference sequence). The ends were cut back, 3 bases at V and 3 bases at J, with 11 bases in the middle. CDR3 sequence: CASSQHTVEETQYF. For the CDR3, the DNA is TGTGCCAGCAGCCAGCATACGGTGGAAGAGACCCAGTACTTC.

CDR3: CASTKGGPARDTEAFF. In nucleotides, the CDR3 is TGTGCCAGCACCAAAGGGGGGCCGGCGAGGGACACTGAAGCTTTCTTT. This sequence joins TRBV7-9 and TRBJ1-1; a weak D match, TRBD1 (6 bases). V lost 7 bases, J lost 3 bases, and 21 bases lay in between. CDR1 and CDR2 (germline): SEHNR, FQNEAQ (reference sequence). CDR3 length: 16 residues.

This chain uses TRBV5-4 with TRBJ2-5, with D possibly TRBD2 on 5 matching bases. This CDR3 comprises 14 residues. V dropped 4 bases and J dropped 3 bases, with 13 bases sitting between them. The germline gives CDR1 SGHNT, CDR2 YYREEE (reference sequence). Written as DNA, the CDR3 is TGTGCCAGCAGCGCTGACTACTCGAAAGAGACCCAGTACTTC. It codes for CASSADYSKETQYF.

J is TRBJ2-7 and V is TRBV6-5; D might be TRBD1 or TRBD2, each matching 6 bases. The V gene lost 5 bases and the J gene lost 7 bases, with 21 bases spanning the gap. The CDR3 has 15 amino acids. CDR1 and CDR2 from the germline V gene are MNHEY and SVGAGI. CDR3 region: CASSPFGGRFGEQYF. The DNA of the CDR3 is TGTGCCAGCAGTCCGTTTGGGGGGCGGTTCGGGGAGCAGTACTTC.

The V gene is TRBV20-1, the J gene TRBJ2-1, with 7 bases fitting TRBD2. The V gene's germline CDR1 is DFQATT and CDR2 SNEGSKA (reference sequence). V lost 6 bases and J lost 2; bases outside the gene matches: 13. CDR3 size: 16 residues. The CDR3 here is CSAAIRAGETYNEQFF. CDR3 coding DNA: TGCAGTGCAGCCATAAGGGCGGGGGAAACCTACAATGAGCAGTTCTTC.

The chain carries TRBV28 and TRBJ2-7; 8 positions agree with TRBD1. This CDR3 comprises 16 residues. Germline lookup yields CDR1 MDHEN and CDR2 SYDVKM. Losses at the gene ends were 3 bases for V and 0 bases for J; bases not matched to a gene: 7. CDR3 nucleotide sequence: TGTGCCAGCAGTTTGACAGGGGCTGGGGGCTCCTACGAGCAGTACTTC. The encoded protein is CASSLTGAGGSYEQYF.